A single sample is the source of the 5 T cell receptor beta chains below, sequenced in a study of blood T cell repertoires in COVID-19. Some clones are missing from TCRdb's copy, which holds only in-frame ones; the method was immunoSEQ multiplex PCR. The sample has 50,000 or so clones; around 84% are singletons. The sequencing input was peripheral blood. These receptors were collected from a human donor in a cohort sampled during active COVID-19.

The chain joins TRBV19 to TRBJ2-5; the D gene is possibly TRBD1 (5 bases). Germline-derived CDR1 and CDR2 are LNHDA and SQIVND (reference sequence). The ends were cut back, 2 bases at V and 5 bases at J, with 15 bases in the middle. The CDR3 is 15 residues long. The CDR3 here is CASSIQGLVWETQYF. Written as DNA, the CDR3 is TGTGCCAGTAGTATACAGGGATTGGTTTGGGAGACCCAGTACTTC.

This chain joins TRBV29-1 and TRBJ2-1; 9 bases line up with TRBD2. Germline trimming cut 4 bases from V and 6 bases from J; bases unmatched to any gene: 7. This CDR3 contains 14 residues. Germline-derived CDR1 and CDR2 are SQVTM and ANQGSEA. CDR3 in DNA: TGCAGCGTTGTGAGGACTAGCGCATCCAATGAGCAGTTCTTC. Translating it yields CSVVRTSASNEQFF.

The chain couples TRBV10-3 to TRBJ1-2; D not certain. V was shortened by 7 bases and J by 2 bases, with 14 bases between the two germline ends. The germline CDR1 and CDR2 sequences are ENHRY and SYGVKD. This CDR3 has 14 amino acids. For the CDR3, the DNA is TGTGCCATCAATACCGACCGGGGAAACTATGGCTACACCTTC. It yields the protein CAINTDRGNYGYTF.

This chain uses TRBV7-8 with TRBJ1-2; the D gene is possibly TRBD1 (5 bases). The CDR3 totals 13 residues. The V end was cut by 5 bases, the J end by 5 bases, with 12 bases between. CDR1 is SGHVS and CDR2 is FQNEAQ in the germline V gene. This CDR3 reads CASSGAESYGYTF. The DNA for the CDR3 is TGTGCCAGCAGCGGGGCGGAGTCGTATGGCTACACCTTC.

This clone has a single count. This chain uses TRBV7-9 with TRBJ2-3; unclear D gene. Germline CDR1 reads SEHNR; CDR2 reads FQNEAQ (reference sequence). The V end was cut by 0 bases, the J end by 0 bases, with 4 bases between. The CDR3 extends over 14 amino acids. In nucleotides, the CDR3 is TGTGCCAGCAGCTTAGCGGCTAGCACAGATACGCAGTATTTT. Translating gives CASSLAASTDTQYF.